These T cell receptor beta chains were read from a single sample in a study of blood T cell repertoires in COVID-19. TCRdb's copy holds only in-frame clones and misses some; the assay was immunoSEQ multiplex PCR. The sample consists of about 160,000 clones, roughly nine tenths of them appearing once. Sequences were obtained from peripheral blood. Source of these receptors: a man between 60 and 75 years old with acute or convalescent COVID-19. Both conserved end residues are part of each CDR3. The order of the fields is clone size, D gene, V gene, J gene, CDR3 DNA, CDR3 protein. A D gene is named only where the DNA matches it firmly. For some rows the clone size is stated as once, few or many, or as a class when expanded; others skip it.

NA	NA	TRBV3-1/TRBV3-2	TRBJ2-3	TGTGCCAGCAGCCGCGCTACAGGGTCGGGGTACACAGATACGCAGTATTTT	CASSRATGSGYTDTQYF
NA	TRBD1	TRBV3-1/TRBV3-2	TRBJ1-4	TGTGCCAGCAGCCAATTATCCGGGACAGGGGTTTCTAATGAAAAACTGTTTTTT	CASSQLSGTGVSNEKLFF
NA	NA	TRBV3-1/TRBV3-2	TRBJ1-1	TGTGCCAGCAGCCTTATTTACAGGGTCGGGACTGAAGCTTTCTTT	CASSLIYRVGTEAFF
NA	NA	TRBV7-9	TRBJ2-2	TGTGCCAGCCCTCCTGGGGGGGCGTACACCGGGGAGCTGTTTTTT	CASPPGGAYTGELFF
NA	TRBD1	TRBV10-2	TRBJ1-5	TGCGCCGCCCCACAAGCGGGACAGGGAACAGGCAATCAGCCCCAGCATTTT	CAAPQAGQGTGNQPQHF
NA	TRBD2	TRBV5-1	TRBJ2-3	TGCGCCAGCAGCTTTAGCGGGGGGGGCACAGATACGCAGTATTTT	CASSFSGGGTDTQYF
NA	NA	TRBV24-1	TRBJ2-1	TGTGCCACCAGTGATCCGGCGAGAGGGAATAGTAACTACAATGAGCAGTTCTTC	CATSDPARGNSNYNEQFF
NA	TRBD1	TRBV19	TRBJ1-5	TGTGCCAGCGAGGGACAGGGGTACCAGCCCCAGCATTTT	CASEGQGYQPQHF
NA	NA	TRBV13	TRBJ2-3	TGTGCCAGCAGCTTAAAGAAGAGGGATTGGACAGCCTGGCGCGCGGCCACAGATACGCAGTATTTT	CASSLKKRDWTAWRAATDTQYF
few	NA	TRBV5-5	TRBJ2-6	TGTGCCAGCAGCCCGACAGTCTCTGGGGCCAACGTCCTGACTTTC	CASSPTVSGANVLTF
NA	NA	TRBV19	TRBJ2-6	TGTGCCAGTAGGGAGAGTTCTCTGGGGCTGGGAGGGGCCAACGTCCTGACTTTC	CASRESSLGLGGANVLTF
NA	NA	TRBV18	TRBJ1-2	TGTGCCAGCTCACCAGGGGGCAACTATGGCTACACCTTC	CASSPGGNYGYTF
NA	NA	TRBV19	TRBJ2-7	TGTGCCAGTAGTATACGGGCAGACTCGGGGGAGCAGTACTTC	CASSIRADSGEQYF
NA	NA	TRBV5-6	TRBJ1-6	TGTGCCAGCAGCTTGGGACAGACTAATTCACCCCTCCACTTT	CASSLGQTNSPLHF
NA	NA	TRBV19	TRBJ1-1	TGTGCCAGTAGTACCCAAGTACAGGGCGTGACTGAAGCTTTCTTT	CASSTQVQGVTEAFF
NA	TRBD2	TRBV2	TRBJ2-2	TGTGCCATCATGACTAGCGCCACCGGGGAGCTGTTTTTT	CAIMTSATGELFF
NA	NA	TRBV4-3	TRBJ1-2	TGCGCCAGCAGCCAAGATCATCAGGCAGGGTGTGGCTACACCTTC	CASSQDHQAGCGYTF
NA	NA	TRBV4-1	TRBJ1-6	TGCGCCAGCAGCCAAAAACCGGACAGCCCCTCCTATAATTCACCCCTCCACTTT	CASSQKPDSPSYNSPLHF
NA	TRBD2	TRBV6-5	TRBJ2-7	TGTGCCAGCAGTTACGGGCTAGCGGGGGACTACGAGCAGTACTTC	CASSYGLAGDYEQYF
NA	TRBD2	TRBV9	TRBJ2-7	TGTGCCAGCAGCACTAGCGGGGGCCACGAGCAGTACTTC	CASSTSGGHEQYF
NA	NA	TRBV5-1	TRBJ2-2	TGCGCCAGCAGCTCCGGGGCGAACACCGGGGAGCTGTTTTTT	CASSSGANTGELFF
NA	TRBD1	TRBV5-6	TRBJ2-5	TGTGCCAGCAGCTACTATGGACAGGGGAGGGAAGAGACCCAGTACTTC	CASSYYGQGREETQYF
NA	NA	TRBV18	TRBJ1-3	TGTGCCAGCTCACAACGACAGGAAAACACCATATATTTT	CASSQRQENTIYF
NA	NA	TRBV4-3	TRBJ2-3	TGCGCCAGCAGCCCCCAGTTGGGCACAGATACGCAGTATTTT	CASSPQLGTDTQYF
NA	TRBD1	TRBV7-2	TRBJ1-2	TGTGCCAGCAGCCCGGACAGGAACTATGGCTACACCTTC	CASSPDRNYGYTF
NA	NA	TRBV10-1	TRBJ2-3	TGCGCCAGCAGTGTCGGGGGACCCCCACGCGATACGCAGTATTTT	CASSVGGPPRDTQYF
NA	NA	TRBV7-3	TRBJ1-2	TGTGCCAGCAGCTTAGACGGGTGGGGCTACACCTTC	CASSLDGWGYTF
NA	TRBD1	TRBV7-8	TRBJ2-5	TGTGCCAGCAGCTCCCGGGACAGGGTACGGGAGACCCAGTACTTC	CASSSRDRVRETQYF
NA	NA	TRBV21-1	TRBJ2-2	TGTGCCAGCGGACAACTCGACAGGCCGAACACCGGGGAGCTGTTTTTT	CASGQLDRPNTGELFF
NA	NA	TRBV7-9	TRBJ1-1	TGTGCCAGCAGCTTACCCAAGGGACAGAACACTGAAGCTTTCTTT	CASSLPKGQNTEAFF
NA	NA	TRBV10-3	TRBJ1-1	TGTGCCATCAGTCCTGATCAAGGGGGTCGAACTGAAGCTTTCTTT	CAISPDQGGRTEAFF
NA	NA	TRBV7-2	TRBJ1-5	TGTGCCAGCAGCTTAGGGCAGAACAATCAGCCCCAGCATTTT	CASSLGQNNQPQHF
NA	TRBD1	TRBV7-2	TRBJ1-2	TGTGCCAGCAGCTGGGACAGGGGCGGGGGCTACACCTTC	CASSWDRGGGYTF